This T cell receptor beta chain was profiled in a study of OX40 agonist ivuxolimab in advanced cancers. Study-level information: The dose-escalation cohort was approximately 84% male, with a mean age of around 54 years, ranging about 23 to 80.

V gave up 0 bases and J gave up 5 bases, with 4 bases separating them. The CDR3 contains 12 residues. Per germline, CDR1 SGDLS and CDR2 YYNGEE. Here immunoSEQ multiplex PCR was the method, and the copy in TCRdb shows in-frame clones only, minus some. The table records around 63,000 clones, roughly nine tenths of them present only once. This clone was seen just once. The source material was CD4+ or CD8+ T cells sorted from blood, sampled in a trial of the OX40 agonist ivuxolimab. The receptor comes from an adult with an advanced solid tumor such as melanoma, head and neck, liver or kidney cancer. This sequence joins TRBV9 and TRBJ2-3; no clear D. In nucleotides, the CDR3 is TGTGCCAGCAGCGTAGGGGGAGATACGCAGTATTTT. It translates to CASSVGGDTQYF.